This is a list of T cell receptor beta chains from one sample in a study of T cells in Graves' hyperthyroidism and ophthalmopathy. TCRdb independently ran MiXCR on the multiplex PCR reads; one entry per CDR3 protein. The data show about 380,000 distinct CDR3 sequences, with over 11% seen just once and approximately 11% held by the top ten. The sample comprised blood. These receptors all come from a woman aged 60-75 years with Graves' hyperthyroidism. Each CDR3 is given without its conserved first and last residue.

cdr3_length v_call cdr3_aa
11 TRBV6-1 ASRMDRNYGYT
13 TRBV7-9 ASSQTLTGANVLT
11 TRBV12-3/TRBV12-4 ASSFDRRYEQY
14 TRBV19 ASSILGLAGLHEQY
11 TRBV7-3 ASSFARDNEQF
13 TRBV20-1 SARDSGTGSSEQY
12 TRBV20-1 SARDPRSDYEQY
10 TRBV24-1 ASRTGPYGYT
17 TRBV27 ASSFSRGITSGRQDTQY
13 TRBV11-2 ASSLVRGPNYGYT
12 TRBV19 ASTQVQGSETQY
12 TRBV20-1 SARDMGGTDTQY
10 TRBV18 ASSPPNKYAF
12 TRBV20-1 SASRGQGNEKLF
13 TRBV11-2 ASSLGQGEYNEQF
9 TRBV6-1 ASSEDMTQY
9 TRBV6-2/TRBV6-3 ASSHGEPQH
11 TRBV7-9 ASLSGPQAAQY
10 TRBV11-3 ASSPPLGTQY
13 TRBV24-1 ATSETGTAKETQY
14 TRBV28 ASRQGKGLRRGEQF
12 TRBV7-9 ASSLAGGTGELF
13 TRBV4-2 ASSQAHSVQTEAF
14 TRBV6-1 ASSPSVGPIARGYT
11 TRBV7-9 ASSDRVDPEAF
14 TRBV18 ASSRASGSYQETQY
11 TRBV20-1 STPADSYNEQF
12 TRBV11-2 ASSLTRSTDTQY
12 TRBV3-1 ASSPRGTDYEQY
12 TRBV7-3 ASSPAGVVNEQF
13 TRBV6-2/TRBV6-3 ASSQTPGYNQPQH
15 TRBV12-3/TRBV12-4 ASSLGGSLRYAGELF
10 TRBV5-5 ASSFQGAEQY
14 TRBV20-1 SARPGLAGADYEQY
13 TRBV2 ASYASGHSSYEQY
13 TRBV12-3/TRBV12-4 ASALRWGWDEKLF
13 TRBV2 ASSPRTGAPSGAF
11 TRBV18 ASSPDGSRIQY
12 TRBV6-1 ATRVADHTGELF
14 TRBV2 ASSEGLVRGGDTQY
12 TRBV27 ASSLLGGWDEQF
13 TRBV3-1 ASSQDVRGKSEQY
10 TRBV7-9 ASSRDRERQY
14 TRBV3-1 ASSQGGGYSNQPQH
13 TRBV30 AWRGQGRGTGELF
14 TRBV18 ASSPRAARSSSPLH
13 TRBV7-9 ASSLGQTSNTEAF
12 TRBV12-5 ASGWTGPTDTQY
10 TRBV11-3 ASSFSTGELF
11 TRBV24-1 AASEWGGYGYT